Following are 21 T cell receptor beta chains from one sample sequenced in a study of T cells in women clearing cervical HPV infection (dated by TCRdb to the late 2010s). Libraries came from the immunoSEQ multiplex PCR assay. Sourced from immuneACCESS, this table was stored by TCRdb with only in-frame sequences that have V and J called. A share of the clones is absent; for the studies checked, an unresolved V gene accounts for under half, and the remainder has no known explanation. The sample table gives around 12,000 clones. Approximately 24% of the sample goes to the ten largest clones. Source material: blood buffy coat. The source of these receptors is a woman aged 18 to 75 with a cervical HPV16 infection that either progressed to CIN3+ or cleared (not recorded which).

A remark on this clone: The read terminates 3 residues ahead of where the CDR3 ends, so the germline J gene completes it. The V gene is TRBV2, the J gene TRBJ2-7, with D tentatively TRBD2 (6 bases). The CDR3 loop spans 15 amino acids. The V gene lost 9 bases and the J gene lost 1 base, with 19 bases spanning the gap. Germline lookup yields CDR1 SNHLY and CDR2 FYNNEI. The sequenced part of the CDR3 DNA is TGTGCCAGTAGAATCCAGAGAAGCGGGTCCTACGAG. Its translation is CASRIQRSGSYE. The full CDR3 protein reads CASRIQRSGSYEQYF.

On this clone itself: The CDR3 end falls 3 residues outside the read, so it is completed with the germline J gene. The rearrangement joins TRBV12-5 to TRBJ1-4; D gene ambiguous. This CDR3 is 13 amino acids long. Trimming shortened V by 8 bases and J by 6 bases, and 13 bases separated the two germline ends. From germline, CDR1 is LGHNT and CDR2 FRNRAP. The CDR3 sequence is CASSFIGHEKLFF. The CDR3 bases that were read are TGTGCTAGTTCGTTTATAGGGCATGAAAAA.

A remark on this clone: The read gets to within 3 residues of the CDR3 end, and the germline J gene fills in the rest. The chain couples TRBV29-1 to TRBJ2-5; no clear D gene. Germline V gene data show CDR1 as SQVTM and CDR2 as ANQGSEA. The CDR3 has 16 amino acids. The V gene lost 5 bases and the J gene lost 4 bases, with 23 bases spanning the gap. CDR3 residues: CSVRLLRQPIPETQYF. The CDR3 bases that were read are TGCAGCGTTAGGCTCTTGCGGCAGCCCATTCCAGAGACC.

CDR3 bases read: TGTGCCAGCTCACCATCCGGACAGCACACTGAA. It specifies CASSPSGQHTE. In full, the CDR3 reads CASSPSGQHTEAFF. The rearrangement uses TRBV18 and TRBJ1-1, with D possibly TRBD1 on 6 matching bases. The CDR3 end is not reached by the read, which stops 3 residues before it; the germline J gene fills it in. V was clipped by 2 bases and J by 3 bases, with 10 bases between them. Germline CDR1 is KGHSH and CDR2 is LQKENI. CDR3 length equals 14 residues.

Worth noting for this clone: Coverage ceases 3 residues before the CDR3 finishes, and the germline J gene fills in the end. The chain couples TRBV29-1 to TRBJ2-6; the match to TRBD1 covers 7 bases. Losses at the gene ends were 0 bases for V and 0 bases for J; bases not matched to a gene: 11. Germline CDR1 reads SQVTM; CDR2 reads ANQGSEA. This CDR3 spans 19 amino acids. CDR3 loop: CSVEDRPGQSNSGANVLTF. CDR3 bases read: TGCAGCGTTGAAGATCGACCGGGACAGTCGAACTCTGGGGCCAACGTC. Full variable domain (missing parts from reference TRBV29-1 and TRBJ2-6): SAVISQKPSRDICQRGTSLTIQCQVDSQVTMMFWYRQQPGQSLTLIATANQGSEATYESGFVIDKFPISRPNLTFSTLTVSNMSPEDSSIYLCSVEDRPGQSNSGANVLTFGAGSRLTVL.

In the case of this clone: The CDR3 goes on 3 residues after the read ends, and that part is filled in from the germline J gene. J is TRBJ1-3 and V is TRBV2; possibly TRBD1 for D (6 bases). The CDR3 consists of 16 residues. V lost 4 bases, J lost 0 bases, and 13 bases lay in between. Looked up from germline, CDR1 is SNHLY and CDR2 is FYNNEI. The sequenced part of the CDR3 DNA is TGTGCCAGCAGTGCCCAACAGGGCAACTCTGGAAACACC. It yields the protein CASSAQQGNSGNT. The whole CDR3 protein reads CASSAQQGNSGNTIYF.

Remarks on this clone: The read finishes 3 residues shy of the CDR3 end, and the germline J gene is used to complete it. V gene TRBV7-8 combines with J gene TRBJ1-1; no clear D gene. Trimming stripped 0 bases from V and 7 bases from J, with 12 bases between. The germline V gene has CDR1 SGHVS and CDR2 FQNEAQ. The CDR3 has 14 residues. CDR3 DNA (partial): TGTGCCAGCAGCTTAGCGTATCAAGACATTGAA. This translates into CASSLAYQDIE. Given in full, the CDR3 is CASSLAYQDIEAFF.

A word on this clone: The DNA ends 3 residues before the CDR3 does, and the rest of the CDR3 is filled in from the germline J gene. V usage is TRBV18 and J usage is TRBJ1-2, with 9 bases fitting TRBD1. The V gene end was trimmed by 3 bases and the J gene end by 3 bases; junction bases not matched to a gene: 2. The CDR3 has 14 amino acids. Germline-derived CDR1 and CDR2 are KGHSH and LQKENI. CDR3 region: CASSPGQGHYGYTF. The sequenced CDR3 bases are TGTGCCAGCTCACCGGGACAGGGCCACTATGGC.

Concerning this clone: Read sequence stops 3 residues before the CDR3 end, and the germline J gene provides the missing end. J is TRBJ2-1 and V is TRBV10-2; 12 bases match TRBD2. The J segment lost 7 bases and the V segment lost 3 bases, leaving 4 bases of the junction unmatched. The germline V gene has CDR1 WSHSY and CDR2 SAAADI. This CDR3 spans 15 amino acids. Incomplete CDR3 DNA: TGCGCCAGCAGTGACACCGGGACTAGCGGGAATGAG. Its translation: CASSDTGTSGNE. The whole CDR3 sequence reads CASSDTGTSGNEQFF.

A word on this clone: From the germline J gene comes the end of the CDR3, since the read stops 3 residues before it. This chain links TRBV7-3 with TRBJ2-1; D remains unclear. Germline loops: CDR1 SGHTA, CDR2 FQGTGA. CDR3 size: 12 residues. V lost 2 bases, J lost 7 bases, and 6 bases lay in between. The sequenced part of the CDR3 DNA is TGTGCCAGCAGCTTAGAAGGGAATGAG. It specifies CASSLEGNE. The CDR3, in full, reads CASSLEGNEQFF.

CDR3 loop: CASMGSANEKLFF. The CDR3 bases that were read are TGTGCCAGTATGGGTAGCGCTAATGAAAAA. The rearrangement links TRBV19 to TRBJ1-4; D ambiguous. Read sequence stops 3 residues before the CDR3 end, and the germline J gene provides the missing end. The germline V gene has CDR1 LNHDA and CDR2 SQIVND (reference sequence). The CDR3 loop spans 13 amino acids. V lost 7 bases to trimming and J lost 3 bases, with 9 bases between them.

The CDR3 loop reads CASAAGSGVNDYTF. The covered CDR3 bases are TGTGCTAGCGCCGCGGGAAGCGGGGTAAATGAC. The chain joins TRBV7-7 to TRBJ1-2, with D uncertain. The sequence runs out 3 residues before the end of the CDR3; the remainder is reconstructed from the germline J gene. The germline gives CDR1 SSHAT, CDR2 FNYEAQ (reference sequence). The CDR3 consists of 14 residues.

This clone registers medium-sized (0.01 to 0.1%) by frequency. The covered CDR3 bases are TGTGCCTACCAACAGCTTGAA. It specifies CAYQQLE. The entire CDR3 sequence reads CAYQQLEAFF. This rearrangement joins TRBV30 to TRBJ1-1; D is undetermined. The read finishes 3 residues shy of the CDR3 end, and the germline J gene is used to complete it. This CDR3 has 10 residues. Per germline, CDR1 GTSNPN and CDR2 SVGIG (reference sequence). V dropped 7 bases and J dropped 7 bases, with 10 bases sitting between them. The variable domain in full, completed from reference TRBV30 and TRBJ1-1, reads SQTIHQWPATLVQPVGSPLSLECTVEGTSNPNLYWYRQAAGRGLQLLFYSVGIGQISSEVPQNLSASRPQDRQFILSSKKLLLSDSGFYLCAYQQLEAFFGQGTRLTVV.

Concerning this clone itself: The read halts 3 residues ahead of the CDR3 end, with the missing end drawn from the germline J gene. The rearrangement links TRBV5-6 to TRBJ1-2; TRBD1 might be the D (5 bases). Between the trimmed V and J ends, which lost 5 bases and 6 bases, there was a span of 17 bases. This CDR3 is built from 14 residues. Germline V gene sequence: CDR1 SGHDT, CDR2 YYEEEE. CDR3 amino acids: CASSRWGFGHGYTF. The CDR3 bases that were read are TGTGCCAGCAGTCGGTGGGGCTTTGGGCATGGC.

A note on this clone: Read data end 3 residues before the CDR3 end; the end is taken from the germline J gene. This rearrangement joins TRBV29-1 to TRBJ1-2; 9 positions match TRBD1. CDR3 size: 14 residues. Germline V gives CDR1 SQVTM, CDR2 ANQGSEA. V dropped 0 bases and J dropped 6; count of bases not matched to a gene: 5. CDR3 bases read: TGCAGCGTTGAAGAGACAGGGGGTCGAGATGGC. This gives the protein CSVEETGGRDG. The whole CDR3 region reads CSVEETGGRDGYTF. Together with reference TRBV29-1 and TRBJ1-2, the CDR3 gives the full variable domain: SAVISQKPSRDICQRGTSLTIQCQVDSQVTMMFWYRQQPGQSLTLIATANQGSEATYESGFVIDKFPISRPNLTFSTLTVSNMSPEDSSIYLCSVEETGGRDGYTFGSGTRLTVV.

As regards this clone: The CDR3 is cut off 3 residues early in the read; its end comes from the germline J gene. J is TRBJ1-1 and V is TRBV13, with D possibly matching TRBD1 (5 bases). There are 12 residues in the CDR3. Germline V gene lookup returns CDR1 PRHDT and CDR2 FYEKMQ (reference sequence). CDR3 DNA (partial): TGTGCCAGCAGCTACCCCGACAGACAA. This encodes CASSYPDRQ. The entire CDR3 is CASSYPDRQAFF. Variable domain in full (rest from reference TRBV13 and TRBJ1-1): AAGVIQSPRHLIKEKRETATLKCYPIPRHDTVYWYQQGPGQDPQFLISFYEKMQSDKGSIPDRFSAQQFSDYHSELNMSSLELGDSALYFCASSYPDRQAFFGQGTRLTVV.

CDR3 amino acids: CASSLAGTGNQPQHF. Incomplete CDR3 DNA: TGTGCCAGCAGCTTGGCGGGGACAGGTAATCAGCCC. The chain links TRBV5-6 to TRBJ1-5; TRBD1 aligns across 8 bases. The read ends 3 residues shy of where the CDR3 ends; the end is completed using the germline J gene. The CDR3 length is 15 residues. V was pared by 0 bases and J by 4 bases, with 3 bases of the junction left unmatched. Germline V lookup: CDR1 SGHDT, CDR2 YYEEEE.

The CDR3 region is CASSRGNQPQHF. CDR3 DNA (partial): TGTGCCAGTAGCAGGGGAAATCAGCCC. The V gene is TRBV19, the J gene TRBJ1-5, with D tentatively TRBD1 (6 bases). The CDR3 end lies 3 residues beyond the end of the read and is filled in from the germline J gene. Germline values: CDR1 LNHDA, CDR2 SQIVND (reference sequence). This CDR3 region has 12 residues. Trimming shortened V by 6 bases and J by 4 bases, and 7 bases separated the two germline ends.

Note on this clone: Read sequence stops 3 residues before the CDR3 end, and the germline J gene provides the missing end. The V gene is TRBV12-3 or TRBV12-4, the J gene TRBJ2-5; D is possibly TRBD1 (6 bases). The ends were cut back, 3 bases at V and 2 bases at J, with 7 bases in the middle. The CDR3 runs to 13 residues. The CDR3 here is CASSFRGQETQYF. The CDR3 bases that were read are TGTGCCAGCAGTTTTAGGGGGCAAGAGACC.

Details on this clone: The CDR3 extends 3 residues past the end of the read, so its final part is completed from the germline J gene. This sequence joins TRBV19 and TRBJ2-3; 10 bases are shared with TRBD1. The CDR3 sequence is 16 residues long. J was trimmed by 0 bases and V by 7 bases; bases with no gene match: 7. Germline CDR1 and CDR2: LNHDA and SQIVND (reference sequence). Incomplete CDR3 DNA: TGTGCCAGTACTCGTTGGGGACAGGGGAGCACAGATACG. Its protein product is CASTRWGQGSTDT. The full CDR3 protein is CASTRWGQGSTDTQYF.

Of note for this clone: The CDR3 is cut off 3 residues early in the read; its end comes from the germline J gene. The chain is built from TRBV2 and TRBJ2-1; the match to TRBD2 covers 10 bases. This CDR3 spans 16 amino acids. Germline trimming cut 2 bases from V and 8 bases from J; bases unmatched to any gene: 9. Germline V lookup: CDR1 SNHLY, CDR2 FYNNEI. The covered CDR3 bases are TGTGCCAGCAGTGAAAGTGGGCTAGCGGGGGAGGATGAG. Translation: CASSESGLAGEDE. The CDR3 as a whole reads CASSESGLAGEDEQFF.